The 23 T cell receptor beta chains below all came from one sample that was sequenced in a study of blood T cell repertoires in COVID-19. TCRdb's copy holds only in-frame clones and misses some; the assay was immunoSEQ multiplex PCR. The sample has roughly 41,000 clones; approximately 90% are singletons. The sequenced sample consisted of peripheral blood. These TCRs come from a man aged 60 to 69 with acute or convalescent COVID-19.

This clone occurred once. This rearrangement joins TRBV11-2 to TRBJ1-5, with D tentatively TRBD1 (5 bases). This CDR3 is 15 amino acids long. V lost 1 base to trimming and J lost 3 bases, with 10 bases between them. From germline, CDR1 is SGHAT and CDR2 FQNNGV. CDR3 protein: CASSLGQGINQPQHF. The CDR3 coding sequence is TGTGCCAGCAGCTTAGGGCAGGGTATCAATCAGCCCCAGCATTTT. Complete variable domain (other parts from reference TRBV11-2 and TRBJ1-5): EAGVAQSPRYKIIEKRQSVAFWCNPISGHATLYWYQQILGQGPKLLIQFQNNGVVDDSQLPKDRFSAERLKGVDSTLKIQPAKLEDSAVYLCASSLGQGINQPQHFGDGTRLSIL.

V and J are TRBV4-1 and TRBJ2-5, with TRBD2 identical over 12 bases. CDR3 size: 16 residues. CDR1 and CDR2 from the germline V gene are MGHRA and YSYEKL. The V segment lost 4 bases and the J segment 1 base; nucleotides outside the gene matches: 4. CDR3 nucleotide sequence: TGCGCCAGCAGCCTGACGGGACTAGCGGGCCAAGAGACCCAGTACTTC. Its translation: CASSLTGLAGQETQYF.

This chain's CDR3 is CASSPGQNNQPQHF. CDR3 nucleotide sequence: TGTGCCAGCAGCCCGGGACAGAACAATCAGCCCCAGCATTTT. The chain links TRBV3-1 (or the pseudogene TRBV3-2) to TRBJ1-5; 7 bases fit TRBD1. The CDR3 has 14 residues. The ends lost 4 bases at V and 3 bases at J; junction bases unmatched: 3. Germline assignment: CDR1 LGHDT and CDR2 YNNKEL (reference sequence).

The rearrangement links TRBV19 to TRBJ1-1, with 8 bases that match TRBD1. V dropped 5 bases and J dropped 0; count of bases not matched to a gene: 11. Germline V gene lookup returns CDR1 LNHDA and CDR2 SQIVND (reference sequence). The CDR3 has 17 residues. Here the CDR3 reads CASSLPGGVAVNTEAFF. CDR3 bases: TGTGCCAGTAGTTTACCAGGGGGCGTAGCCGTGAACACTGAAGCTTTCTTT.

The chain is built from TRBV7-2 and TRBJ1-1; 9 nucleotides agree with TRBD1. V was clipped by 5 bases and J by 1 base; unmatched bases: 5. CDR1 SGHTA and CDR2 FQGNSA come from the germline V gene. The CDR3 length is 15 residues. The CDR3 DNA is TGTGCCAGCAGCCCGAGGACAGGGGCGAACACTGAAGCTTTCTTT. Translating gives CASSPRTGANTEAFF.

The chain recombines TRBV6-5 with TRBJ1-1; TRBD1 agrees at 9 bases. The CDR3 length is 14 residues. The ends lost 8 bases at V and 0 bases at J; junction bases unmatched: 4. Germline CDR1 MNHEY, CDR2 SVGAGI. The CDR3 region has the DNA TGTGCCAGCTGGACAGGGGCTATGAACACTGAAGCTTTCTTT. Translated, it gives CASWTGAMNTEAFF.

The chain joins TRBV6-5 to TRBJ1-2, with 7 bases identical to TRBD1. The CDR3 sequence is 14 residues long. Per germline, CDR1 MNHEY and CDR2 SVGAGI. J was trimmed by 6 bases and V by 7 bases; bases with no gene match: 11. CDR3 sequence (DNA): TGTGCCAGCACACCGGGACAGTTAGGGGATGGCTACACCTTC. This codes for CASTPGQLGDGYTF.

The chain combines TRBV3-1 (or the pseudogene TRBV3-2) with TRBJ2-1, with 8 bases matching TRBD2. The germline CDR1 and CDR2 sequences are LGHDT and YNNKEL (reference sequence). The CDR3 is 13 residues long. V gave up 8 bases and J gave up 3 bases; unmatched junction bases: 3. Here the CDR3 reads CASLGTSYNEQFF. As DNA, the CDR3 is TGTGCCAGCCTCGGGACTAGCTACAATGAGCAGTTCTTC.

The CDR3 loop is CASSQGLGVTDTQYF. For the CDR3, the DNA is TGTGCCAGCAGCCAAGGTCTAGGGGTCACAGATACGCAGTATTTT. This sequence joins TRBV4-2 and TRBJ2-3; D may be TRBD1 (5 bases). CDR3 length equals 15 residues. Trimming left V 1 base short and J 2 bases short, with 10 bases between. CDR1 and CDR2 (germline): LGHNA, YNFKEQ.

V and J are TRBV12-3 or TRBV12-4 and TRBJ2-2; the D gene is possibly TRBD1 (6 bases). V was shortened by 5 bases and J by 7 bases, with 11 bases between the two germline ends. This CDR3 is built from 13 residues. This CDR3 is CASSPTGSGELFF. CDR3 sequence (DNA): TGTGCCAGCAGTCCGACAGGTAGCGGGGAGCTGTTTTTT.

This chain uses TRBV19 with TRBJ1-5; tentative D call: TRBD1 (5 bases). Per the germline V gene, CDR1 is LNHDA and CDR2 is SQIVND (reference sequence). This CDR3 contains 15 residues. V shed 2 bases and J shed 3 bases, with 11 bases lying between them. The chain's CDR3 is CASSIPGSVNQPQHF. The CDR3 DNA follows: TGTGCCAGTAGTATACCAGGGTCCGTCAATCAGCCCCAGCATTTT. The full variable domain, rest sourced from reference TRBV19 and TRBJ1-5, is DGGITQSPKYLFRKEGQNVTLSCEQNLNHDAMYWYRQDPGQGLRLIYYSQIVNDFQKGDIAEGYSVSREKKESFPLTVTSAQKNPTAFYLCASSIPGSVNQPQHFGDGTRLSIL.

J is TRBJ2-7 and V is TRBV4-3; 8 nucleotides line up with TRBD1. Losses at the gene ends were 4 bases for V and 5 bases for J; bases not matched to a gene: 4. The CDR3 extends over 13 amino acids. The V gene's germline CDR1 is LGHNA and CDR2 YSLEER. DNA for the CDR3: TGCGCCAGCAGCCCTTACAGGGGGAACGAGCAGTACTTC. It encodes CASSPYRGNEQYF.

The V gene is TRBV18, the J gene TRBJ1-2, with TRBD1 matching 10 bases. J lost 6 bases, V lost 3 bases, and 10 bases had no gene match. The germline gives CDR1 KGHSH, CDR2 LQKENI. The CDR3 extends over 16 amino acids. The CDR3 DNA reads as TGTGCCAGCTCACCTTCAGAAAAGACAGGGGGCAATGGCTACACCTTC. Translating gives CASSPSEKTGGNGYTF.

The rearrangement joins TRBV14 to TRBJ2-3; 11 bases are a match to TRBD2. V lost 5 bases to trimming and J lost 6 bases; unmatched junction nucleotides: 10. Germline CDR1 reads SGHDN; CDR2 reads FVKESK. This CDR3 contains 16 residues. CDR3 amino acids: CASSTHSGGAGDTQYF. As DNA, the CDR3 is TGTGCCAGCAGCACCCATAGCGGGGGGGCAGGTGATACGCAGTATTTT. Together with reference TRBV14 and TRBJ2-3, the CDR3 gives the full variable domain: EAGVTQFPSHSVIEKGQTVTLRCDPISGHDNLYWYRRVMGKEIKFLLHFVKESKQDESGMPNNRFLAERTGGTYSTLKVQPAELEDSGVYFCASSTHSGGAGDTQYFGPGTRLTVL.

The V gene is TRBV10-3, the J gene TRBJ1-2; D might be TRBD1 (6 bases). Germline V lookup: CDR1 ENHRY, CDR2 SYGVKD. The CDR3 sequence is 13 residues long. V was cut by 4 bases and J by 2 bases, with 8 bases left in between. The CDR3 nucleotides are TGTGCCATCAGTGGCACAGGGAACTATGGCTACACCTTC. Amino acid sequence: CAISGTGNYGYTF.

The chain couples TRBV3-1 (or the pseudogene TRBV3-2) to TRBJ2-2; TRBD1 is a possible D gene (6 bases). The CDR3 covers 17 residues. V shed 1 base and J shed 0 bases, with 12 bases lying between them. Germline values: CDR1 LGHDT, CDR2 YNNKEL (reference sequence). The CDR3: CASSQAQGLANTGELFF. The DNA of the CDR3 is TGTGCCAGCAGCCAAGCACAGGGCCTCGCGAACACCGGGGAGCTGTTTTTT.

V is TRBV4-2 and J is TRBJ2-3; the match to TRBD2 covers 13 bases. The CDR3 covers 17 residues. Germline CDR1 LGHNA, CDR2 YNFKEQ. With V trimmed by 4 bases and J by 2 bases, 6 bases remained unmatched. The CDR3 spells CASSRTLAGGPTDTQYF. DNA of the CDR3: TGTGCCAGCAGCCGCACACTAGCGGGGGGGCCCACAGATACGCAGTATTTT.

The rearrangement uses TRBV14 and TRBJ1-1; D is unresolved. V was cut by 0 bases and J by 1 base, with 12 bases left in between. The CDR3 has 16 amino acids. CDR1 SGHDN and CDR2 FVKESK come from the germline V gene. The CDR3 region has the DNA TGTGCCAGCAGCCAAGAGAATCGGTTGTGGAACACTGAAGCTTTCTTT. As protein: CASSQENRLWNTEAFF.

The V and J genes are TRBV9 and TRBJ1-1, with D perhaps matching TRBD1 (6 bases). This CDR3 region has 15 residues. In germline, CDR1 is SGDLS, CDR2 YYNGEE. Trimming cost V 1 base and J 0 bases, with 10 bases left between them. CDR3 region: CASSVQGTMNTEAFF. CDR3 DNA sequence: TGTGCCAGCAGCGTACAGGGGACCATGAACACTGAAGCTTTCTTT.

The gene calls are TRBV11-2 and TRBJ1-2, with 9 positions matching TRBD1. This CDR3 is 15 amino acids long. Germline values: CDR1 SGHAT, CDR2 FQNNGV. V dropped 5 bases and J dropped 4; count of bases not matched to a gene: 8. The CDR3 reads CASSPGQGSVYGYTF. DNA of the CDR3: TGTGCCAGCAGCCCAGGACAGGGGTCGGTCTATGGCTACACCTTC.

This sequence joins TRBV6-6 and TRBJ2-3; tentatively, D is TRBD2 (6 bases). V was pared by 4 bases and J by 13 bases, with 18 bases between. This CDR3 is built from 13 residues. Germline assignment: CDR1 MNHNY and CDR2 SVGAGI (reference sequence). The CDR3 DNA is TGTGCCAGCAGTTTAACAGGTGGGACTCAAGAGTATTTT. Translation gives CASSLTGGTQEYF.

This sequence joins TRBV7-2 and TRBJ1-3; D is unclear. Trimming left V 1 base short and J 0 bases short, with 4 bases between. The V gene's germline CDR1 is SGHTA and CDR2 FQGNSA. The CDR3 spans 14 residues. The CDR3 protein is CASSLGVSGNTIYF. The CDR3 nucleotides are TGTGCCAGCAGCTTAGGCGTCTCTGGAAACACCATATATTTT.

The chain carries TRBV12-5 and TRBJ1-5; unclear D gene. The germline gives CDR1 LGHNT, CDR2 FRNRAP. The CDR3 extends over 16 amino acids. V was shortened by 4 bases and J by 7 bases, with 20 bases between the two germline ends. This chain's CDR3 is CASGYPPRRRGQPQHF. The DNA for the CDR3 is TGTGCTAGTGGTTACCCCCCACGGAGACGGGGACAGCCCCAGCATTTT.